Listed here are 4 T cell receptor beta chains from one sample, sequenced in a study of siplizumab effects on memory and regulatory T cells. Some clones are missing from TCRdb's copy, which holds only in-frame ones; the method was immunoSEQ multiplex PCR. Among roughly 120,000 clones listed, roughly 94% were seen once. The sample consisted of non-Treg CD4+ T cells sorted from blood. These receptors all stem from a human donor in good health.

The chain links TRBV2 to TRBJ2-5, with TRBD2 identical over 7 bases. The J segment lost 2 bases and the V segment lost 4 bases, leaving 7 bases of the junction unmatched. The CDR3 length is 15 residues. CDR1 is SNHLY, CDR2 FYNNEI, per germline. CDR3 loop: CASSVTGGVQETQYF. In nucleotides, the CDR3 is TGTGCCAGCAGTGTTACGGGAGGAGTACAAGAGACCCAGTACTTC.

The V and J genes are TRBV6-5 and TRBJ2-7; D might be TRBD2 (5 bases). V gave up 5 bases and J gave up 5 bases, with 7 bases separating them. The CDR3 length is 11 residues. The germline V gene has CDR1 MNHEY and CDR2 SVGAGI. CDR3 DNA: TGTGCCAGCAGTAGGAGGCACGAGCAGTACTTC. It is translated as CASSRRHEQYF.

V gene TRBV25-1 combines with J gene TRBJ1-6, with 8 bases aligning to TRBD1. Germline-derived CDR1 and CDR2 are MGHDK and SYGVNS. V was clipped by 5 bases and J by 10 bases; unmatched bases: 4. The length of the CDR3 is 13 residues. Here the CDR3 DNA reads TGTGCCAGCAGTACAGGGGGAGGCTCACCCCTCCACTTT. Its translation is CASSTGGGSPLHF.

J is TRBJ1-3 and V is TRBV7-9, with D uncertain. CDR1 and CDR2 from the germline V gene are SEHNR and FQNEAQ (reference sequence). The CDR3 has 14 residues. V was cut by 2 bases and J by 3 bases, with 8 bases left in between. The CDR3 nucleotides read TGTGCCAGCAGCTTAAAGAATGATGGAAACACCATATATTTT. Its translation is CASSLKNDGNTIYF.